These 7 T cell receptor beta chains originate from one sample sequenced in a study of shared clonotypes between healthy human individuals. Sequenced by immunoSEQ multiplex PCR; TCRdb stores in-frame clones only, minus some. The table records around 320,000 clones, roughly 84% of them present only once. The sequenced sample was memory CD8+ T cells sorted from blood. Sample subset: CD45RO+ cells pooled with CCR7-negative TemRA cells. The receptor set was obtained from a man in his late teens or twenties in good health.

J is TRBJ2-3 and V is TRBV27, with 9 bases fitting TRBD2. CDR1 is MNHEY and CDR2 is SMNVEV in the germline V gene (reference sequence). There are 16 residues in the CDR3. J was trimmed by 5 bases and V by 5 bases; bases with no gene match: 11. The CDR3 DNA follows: TGTGCCAGCAGTCCCCTTTGGGCGGGAGGGAAAGATACGCAGTATTTT. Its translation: CASSPLWAGGKDTQYF.

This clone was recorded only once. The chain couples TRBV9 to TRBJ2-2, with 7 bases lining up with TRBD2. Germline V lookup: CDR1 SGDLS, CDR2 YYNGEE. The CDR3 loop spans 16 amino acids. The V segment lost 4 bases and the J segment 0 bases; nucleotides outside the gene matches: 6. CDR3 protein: CASSFPGTTNTGELFF. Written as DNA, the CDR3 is TGTGCCAGCAGCTTTCCCGGGACTACGAACACCGGGGAGCTGTTTTTT.

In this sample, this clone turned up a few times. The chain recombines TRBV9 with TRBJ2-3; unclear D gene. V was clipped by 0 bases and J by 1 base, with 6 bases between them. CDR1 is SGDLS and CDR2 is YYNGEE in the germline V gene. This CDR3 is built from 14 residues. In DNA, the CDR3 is TGTGCCAGCAGCGTAGCATTTGGCACAGATACGCAGTATTTT. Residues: CASSVAFGTDTQYF.

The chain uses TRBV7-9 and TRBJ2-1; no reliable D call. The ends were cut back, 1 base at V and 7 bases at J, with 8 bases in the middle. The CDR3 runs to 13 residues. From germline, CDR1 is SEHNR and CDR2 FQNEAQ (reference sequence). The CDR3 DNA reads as TGTGCCAGCAGCTTAGGTCCCGTGAATGAGCAGTTCTTC. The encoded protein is CASSLGPVNEQFF.

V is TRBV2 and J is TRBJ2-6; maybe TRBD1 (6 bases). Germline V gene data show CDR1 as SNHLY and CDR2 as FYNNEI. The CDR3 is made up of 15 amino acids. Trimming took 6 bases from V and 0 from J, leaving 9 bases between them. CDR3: CASRDRVSGANVLTF. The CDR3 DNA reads TGTGCCAGCAGGGACAGAGTCTCTGGGGCCAACGTCCTGACTTTC.

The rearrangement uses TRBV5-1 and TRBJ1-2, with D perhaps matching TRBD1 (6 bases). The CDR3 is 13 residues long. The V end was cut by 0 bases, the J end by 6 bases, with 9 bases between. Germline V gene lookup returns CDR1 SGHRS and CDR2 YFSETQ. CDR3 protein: CASSLVSGDGYTF. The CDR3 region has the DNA TGCGCCAGCAGCTTGGTGTCAGGGGATGGCTACACCTTC.

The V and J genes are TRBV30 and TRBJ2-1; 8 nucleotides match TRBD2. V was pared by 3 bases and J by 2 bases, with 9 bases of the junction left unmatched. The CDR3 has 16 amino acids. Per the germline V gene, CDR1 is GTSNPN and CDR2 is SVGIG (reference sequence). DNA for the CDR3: TGTGCCTGGAGGGCTGAGCGGGAGTATCCCTACAATGAGCAGTTCTTC. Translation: CAWRAEREYPYNEQFF.